One sample yielded the 23 T cell receptor beta chains listed below, sequenced in a study of regulatory T cells in long-lasting Graves disease. Time point in this sample: persistent/refractory GD, antithyroid drugs over 5 years with positive TRAb. From RNA extracted from PBMCs, the TCR library was made. Through Arm-PCR of CDR3 regions and iRepertoire HTBI primers, TCR beta libraries were built. TCRdb re-called the multiplex PCR reads through MiXCR, storing one row per CDR3 protein. The table has around 400,000 distinct CDR3 sequences, 23% seen once; the top ten hold about 26%. The sample was peripheral blood mononuclear cells (PBMCs), taken when the disease was refractory, from a patient treated with antithyroid drugs. All receptors derive from a female donor with Graves disease.

This clonotype was picked up a small number of times. This chain uses TRBV30 with TRBJ1-2; 9 bases map to TRBD1. V was pared by 4 bases and J by 4 bases, with 10 bases of the junction left unmatched. The CDR3 length is 15 residues. Germline CDR1 is GTSNPN and CDR2 is SVGIG (reference sequence). CDR3 sequence reads: CAWNQGQGRSYGYTF. The CDR3 DNA reads TGTGCCTGGAATCAAGGACAGGGGCGAAGCTATGGCTACACCTTC. The entire variable domain, with the rest obtained from reference TRBV30 and TRBJ1-2, is as follows: SQTIHQWPATLVQPVGSPLSLECTVEGTSNPNLYWYRQAAGRGLQLLFYSVGIGQISSEVPQNLSASRPQDRQFILSSKKLLLSDSGFYLCAWNQGQGRSYGYTFGSGTRLTVV.

This clonotype came up a few times. The rearrangement joins TRBV20-1 to TRBJ1-6; the D is unclear. Germline CDR1 and CDR2: DFQATT and SNEGSKA (reference sequence). Trimming removed 2 bases at V and 5 bases at J, with 10 bases between. This CDR3 is built from 14 residues. This CDR3 reads CSARWGVDNSPLHF. CDR3 nucleotide sequence: TGCAGTGCTAGATGGGGAGTTGATAATTCACCCCTCCACTTT.

The genes are TRBV28 and TRBJ2-7; 9 bases match TRBD1. Trimming took 5 bases from V and 0 from J; bases not matched to a gene: 5. The CDR3 runs to 15 residues. Germline V CDR1 and CDR2: MDHEN, SYDVKM. The CDR3 spells CASSTTGGASYEQYF. The CDR3 nucleotides read TGTGCCAGCAGTACGACAGGGGGGGCCTCCTACGAGCAGTACTTC.

The chain uses TRBV7-9 and TRBJ1-3; D possibly corresponds to TRBD1 (5 bases). Trimming left V 3 bases short and J 4 bases short, with 10 bases between. The CDR3 runs to 14 residues. Germline CDR1 and CDR2: SEHNR and FQNEAQ (reference sequence). The CDR3 protein is CASSFQGAGNTIYF. CDR3 coding DNA: TGTGCCAGCAGCTTCCAGGGAGCCGGAAACACCATATATTTT.

The chain is built from TRBV28 and TRBJ2-7; the match to TRBD2 covers 9 bases. Germline lookup yields CDR1 MDHEN and CDR2 SYDVKM. The CDR3 length is 21 residues. The junction had 25 bases not matched to a gene; V was cut back by 5 bases and J by 2 bases. The CDR3 DNA follows: TGTGCCAGCAGTCCGACCACAGGGGCTGAAGTTAGCGGGAGAGCCACCTACGAGCAGTACTTC. This sequence encodes CASSPTTGAEVSGRATYEQYF.

The chain couples TRBV2 to TRBJ2-2, with 10 bases that match TRBD2. With V trimmed by 6 bases and J by 6 bases, 7 bases remained unmatched. The length of the CDR3 is 15 residues. Germline loops: CDR1 SNHLY, CDR2 FYNNEI. CDR3 amino acids: CASRLTSGYSGELFF. The CDR3 coding sequence is TGTGCCAGCAGATTGACTAGCGGGTATTCCGGGGAGCTGTTTTTT.

This clonotype was picked up many times. This chain links TRBV28 with TRBJ2-7, with TRBD1 matching over 12 bases. J gave up 6 bases and V 7 bases, and 10 bases lay outside the gene matches. CDR1 is MDHEN, CDR2 SYDVKM, per germline. The CDR3 runs 15 residues. CDR3 DNA: TGTGCCAGCACTTCAGGGGGGACAGGGGGCTCCGAGCAGTACTTC. It yields the protein CASTSGGTGGSEQYF.

This clonotype was picked up many times. The J gene is TRBJ2-5, the V gene TRBV24-1, with D perhaps being TRBD1 or TRBD2 (5 bases each). V dropped 0 bases and J dropped 5 bases, with 15 bases sitting between them. The CDR3 is 16 residues long. Germline V gene data show CDR1 as KGHDR and CDR2 as SFDVKD. The CDR3 spells CATSDLREGEGETQYF. The CDR3 DNA reads TGTGCCACCAGTGATTTGCGCGAGGGAGAGGGGGAGACCCAGTACTTC.

This chain uses TRBV5-1 with TRBJ2-2; TRBD2 agrees at 10 bases. Trimming took 0 bases from V and 1 from J; bases not matched to a gene: 3. Per the germline V gene, CDR1 is SGHRS and CDR2 is YFSETQ. The CDR3 is made up of 17 amino acids. In DNA, the CDR3 is TGCGCCAGCAGCTTGGGGAGGACTAGCGGGAACACCGGGGAGCTGTTTTTT. Protein product: CASSLGRTSGNTGELFF.

This clonotype showed up many times. The chain links TRBV10-3 to TRBJ2-7; D remains ambiguous. The ends were cut back, 3 bases at V and 0 bases at J, with 6 bases in the middle. Germline CDR1 and CDR2: ENHRY and SYGVKD. CDR3 length: 13 residues. The CDR3 region has the DNA TGTGCCATCAGTGATTTCAGCTCCTACGAGCAGTACTTC. Its translation: CAISDFSSYEQYF.

This clonotype was found many times. The chain joins TRBV28 to TRBJ2-7; 8 bases align to TRBD2. Losses at the gene ends were 8 bases for V and 7 bases for J; bases not matched to a gene: 13. Germline assignment: CDR1 MDHEN and CDR2 SYDVKM. The CDR3 spans 14 residues. The CDR3: CASWGTGGRNEQYF. Written as DNA, the CDR3 is TGTGCCAGCTGGGGGACGGGCGGGAGGAATGAGCAGTACTTC. The variable domain in full, with the rest retrieved from reference TRBV28 and TRBJ2-7, is DVKVTQSSRYLVKRTGEKVFLECVQDMDHENMFWYRQDPGLGLRLIYFSYDVKMKEKGDIPEGYSVSREKKERFSLILESASTNQTSMYLCASWGTGGRNEQYFGPGTRLTVT.

This clonotype was seen at least ten times. The genes are TRBV28 and TRBJ2-7, with D perhaps matching TRBD2 (6 bases). From germline, CDR1 is MDHEN and CDR2 SYDVKM. V was shortened by 6 bases and J by 3 bases, with 15 bases between the two germline ends. This CDR3 comprises 14 residues. The CDR3 reads CASSPTGVVYEQYF. CDR3 in DNA: TGTGCCAGCAGCCCCACGGGGGTCGTCTACGAGCAGTACTTC.

This clonotype has just a few counts. The V call is TRBV18, the J call TRBJ2-1, with D tentatively TRBD1 (6 bases). The CDR3 is 11 amino acids. Looked up from germline, CDR1 is KGHSH and CDR2 is LQKENI. The V end was cut by 4 bases, the J end by 10 bases, with 8 bases between. DNA of the CDR3: TGTGCCAGCTCACAGGGGGTCGAGCAGTTCTTC. Its protein is CASSQGVEQFF.

This clonotype has only a few counts. This rearrangement joins TRBV19 to TRBJ2-7; 9 positions agree with TRBD1. This CDR3 has 14 amino acids. CDR1 LNHDA and CDR2 SQIVND come from the germline V gene (reference sequence). With 3 bases clipped from V and 3 bases from J, the junction kept 3 bases outside the gene matches. The CDR3 here is CASSITTGGYEQYF. The CDR3 bases are TGTGCCAGTAGTATTACGACAGGGGGCTACGAGCAGTACTTC.

Many counts were recorded for this clonotype. The chain joins TRBV12-3 or TRBV12-4 to TRBJ1-2, with D tentatively TRBD1 (5 bases). V dropped 3 bases and J dropped 0 bases, with 17 bases sitting between them. The CDR3 has 17 amino acids. CDR3 nucleotide sequence: TGTGCCAGCAGTTTCGATAGTGGGACGGACACTAACTATGGCTACACCTTC. It specifies CASSFDSGTDTNYGYTF.

As to this clonotype: Just one base apart from a much larger clone, this may be a read error. The J gene is TRBJ2-2, the V gene TRBV2, with TRBD1 identical over 8 bases. Germline CDR1 and CDR2: SNHLY and FYNNEI. CDR3 length: 14 amino acids. The CDR3 DNA is TGTGCCAGCGGGGGACAGGAGAACACCGGGGAGCTGCTTTTT. Protein sequence: CASGGQENTGELLF.

This clonotype showed up just a few times. The chain employs TRBV20-1 and TRBJ1-2, with TRBD1 identical over 12 bases. The CDR3 covers 16 residues. CDR1 DFQATT and CDR2 SNEGSKA come from the germline V gene (reference sequence). The trim removed 2 bases at V and 5 bases at J, leaving 9 bases unmatched. The CDR3 DNA reads TGCAGTGCTAGAAGGGACAGGGGGCGCGCGGGGTATGGCTACACCTTC. Its protein product is CSARRDRGRAGYGYTF.

This chain joins TRBV27 and TRBJ1-1, with no clear D. CDR3 length: 13 amino acids. V dropped 7 bases and J dropped 0 bases, with 9 bases sitting between them. Germline values: CDR1 MNHEY, CDR2 SMNVEV (reference sequence). The CDR3 here is CASKPILNTEAFF. In DNA, the CDR3 is TGTGCCAGCAAACCCATTCTGAACACTGAAGCTTTCTTT.

The V gene is TRBV20-1, the J gene TRBJ2-1; perhaps TRBD1 as D (6 bases). Germline CDR1 DFQATT, CDR2 SNEGSKA (reference sequence). With 7 bases removed from V and 7 bases from J, the gap between germline ends came to 23 bases. The CDR3 loop spans 15 amino acids. CDR3 in DNA: TGCAGTGTCCAAGGGCGACAGGTGATGTGGAATGAGCAGTTCTTC. Amino acid sequence: CSVQGRQVMWNEQFF.

This clonotype was counted ten times or more. The chain couples TRBV6-1 to TRBJ1-1; a possible D gene is TRBD1 (6 bases). The germline V and J ends were trimmed by 6 bases and 2 bases, with 16 bases remaining between them. The CDR3 consists of 15 residues. Germline V gene data show CDR1 as MNHNS and CDR2 as SASEGT. The CDR3 DNA sequence: TGTGCCAGCAGCCCCCCGGGGGCCGGTAACACTGAAGCTTTCTTT. The encoded protein is CASSPPGAGNTEAFF.

In the case of this clonotype: The CDR3 ends on some other residue instead of the conserved phenylalanine or tryptophan, so this is likely a read error. The chain employs TRBV5-1 and TRBJ1-1; a possible D gene is TRBD1 (5 bases). Germline-derived CDR1 and CDR2 are SGHRS and YFSETQ. This CDR3 spans 19 amino acids. With 0 bases removed from V and 1 base from J, the gap between germline ends came to 22 bases. Here the CDR3 reads CASSLGDGRYEGTNTEAFS. The CDR3 coding sequence is TGCGCCAGCAGCTTGGGGGACGGACGTTACGAGGGAACGAACACTGAAGCTTTCTCT.

CDR3 amino acids: CAWSGHGFGEQYF. The CDR3, as DNA: TGTGCCTGGAGTGGACACGGGTTCGGCGAGCAGTACTTC. J is TRBJ2-7 and V is TRBV30; D remains ambiguous. CDR1 is GTSNPN, CDR2 SVGIG, per germline (reference sequence). V lost 1 base and J lost 6, with 13 bases in between. The CDR3 has 13 amino acids.

The chain is built from TRBV6-2 or TRBV6-3 and TRBJ1-4, with no clear D. Germline loops: CDR1 MNHEY, CDR2 SVGEGT. The CDR3 is 14 residues long. Trimming took off 2 bases at V and 5 bases at J, with 9 bases between the two ends. The CDR3: CASSYVPRNEKLFF. The CDR3 DNA follows: TGTGCCAGCAGTTACGTTCCTAGAAATGAAAAACTGTTTTTT.